Listed below are T cell receptor beta chains from one sample, sequenced in a study of T cell responses to AZD1222 COVID-19 vaccine. The table came from immunoSEQ multiplex PCR; TCRdb's copy has only in-frame clones and leaves some out. This sample carries 95,000 to 150,000 clones, roughly 90% of them seen once, and the ten largest clones take about 4.1%. The sequences come from peripheral blood, collected on day 0 of AZD1222 vaccination. These TCRs come from an adult in good health. Each CDR3 is given with its conserved first and last residue. The D gene is left open where the match is weak. Some rows mark clone size as missing; the rest say once, few, many or name a class of expanded clone.

d_call	v_call	j_call	clone_size	cdr3_aa	cdr3_nt
-	TRBV10-3	TRBJ1-1	-	CAIRSGTDGTEAFF	TGTGCCATCAGATCCGGGACGGACGGCACTGAAGCTTTCTTT
TRBD2	TRBV18	TRBJ2-2	few	CASSPPTGGNTGELFF	TGTGCCAGCTCACCACCGACGGGGGGGAACACCGGGGAGCTGTTTTTT
TRBD2	TRBV18	TRBJ2-2	-	CASSPSSGNTGELFF	TGTGCCAGCTCACCATCTAGCGGTAACACCGGGGAGCTGTTTTTT
TRBD2	TRBV12-3/TRBV12-4	TRBJ2-1	-	CASSFGGKEQFF	TGTGCCAGCAGTTTCGGGGGGAAGGAGCAGTTCTTC
-	TRBV20-1	TRBJ1-3	-	CSASRGDTIYF	TGCAGTGCTAGTCGGGGAGACACCATATATTTT
TRBD1	TRBV18	TRBJ2-7	-	CASSLGQGFYEQYF	TGTGCCAGCTCACTGGGACAGGGCTTCTACGAGCAGTACTTC
-	TRBV14	TRBJ1-4	-	CARLNTSGQSYLSRWNEKLFF	TGTGCCAGGCTAAACACCTCGGGACAATCATATTTGTCCAGATGGAATGAAAAACTGTTTTTT
-	TRBV28	TRBJ1-1	-	CASIGAGHKNTEAFF	TGTGCCAGCATAGGGGCTGGACACAAGAACACTGAAGCTTTCTTT
-	TRBV5-5	TRBJ1-2	few	CASSLWLQGRYGYTF	TGTGCCAGCAGCCTTTGGTTACAGGGTCGCTATGGCTACACCTTC
TRBD2	TRBV4-1	TRBJ2-1	-	CASSQEAGERANRINEQFF	TGCGCCAGCAGCCAAGAAGCGGGGGAGCGGGCCAATCGGATCAATGAGCAGTTCTTC
TRBD1	TRBV7-2	TRBJ2-7	-	CASSTQGQGGEQYF	TGTGCCAGCAGCACACAGGGACAGGGCGGAGAGCAGTACTTC
-	TRBV27	TRBJ2-1	-	CASSFGLTYNEQFF	TGTGCCAGCAGTTTTGGGTTGACCTACAATGAGCAGTTCTTC
TRBD1	TRBV5-1	TRBJ1-2	-	CASSGGQGGNYGYTF	TGCGCCAGCAGCGGGGGACAGGGAGGTAACTATGGCTACACCTTC
TRBD1	TRBV18	TRBJ1-4	-	CASSLRTGNEKLFF	TGTGCCAGCTCTCTACGGACAGGGAATGAAAAACTGTTTTTT
-	TRBV3-1/TRBV3-2	TRBJ2-5	-	CASRPGLQETQYF	TGTGCCAGCAGACCGGGGCTCCAAGAGACCCAGTACTTC
TRBD1	TRBV3-1/TRBV3-2	TRBJ2-7	-	CASSRQGVLSYEQYF	TGTGCCAGCAGCCGACAGGGGGTTCTCTCCTACGAGCAGTACTTC
TRBD1	TRBV4-1	TRBJ1-2	-	CASSLRQGASGYTF	TGCGCCAGCAGCCTTCGACAGGGGGCCTCTGGCTACACCTTC
TRBD2	TRBV20-1	TRBJ2-1	once	CSASNAGTSGRVDEQFF	TGCAGTGCTAGTAACGCCGGGACTAGCGGGAGAGTTGATGAGCAGTTCTTC
-	TRBV7-2	TRBJ1-2	-	CASSLDLYGYTF	TGTGCCAGCAGCTTAGACCTATATGGCTACACCTTC
-	TRBV3-1/TRBV3-2	TRBJ1-3	-	CASSQVRAGNTIYF	TGTGCCAGCAGCCAAGTCAGGGCTGGAAACACCATATATTTT
-	TRBV7-9	TRBJ1-2	-	CASSLAGKDGYTF	TGTGCCAGCAGCTTAGCAGGGAAGGATGGCTACACCTTC
-	TRBV6-5	TRBJ1-2	-	CASSQGHYGYTF	TGTGCCAGCAGTCAGGGCCACTATGGCTACACCTTC
-	TRBV7-2	TRBJ2-7	-	CASSPGRGGATPYEQYF	TGTGCCAGCAGCCCAGGGAGAGGAGGGGCGACTCCCTACGAGCAGTACTTC
TRBD1	TRBV10-2	TRBJ1-6	-	CASSDLDRGDNSPLHF	TGCGCCAGCAGTGACTTAGACAGGGGGGATAATTCACCCCTCCACTTT
-	TRBV25-1	TRBJ2-3	-	CASSEGTLPDTQYF	TGTGCCAGCAGTGAAGGGACACTCCCAGATACGCAGTATTTT
-	TRBV9	TRBJ2-2	-	CASQGWINTGELFF	TGTGCCAGCCAGGGATGGATCAACACCGGGGAGCTGTTTTTT
-	TRBV27	TRBJ1-2	once	CASRYTPYGYTF	TGTGCCAGCAGATACACTCCCTATGGCTACACCTTC
TRBD2	TRBV5-4	TRBJ2-4	-	CASSLVGGNIQYF	TGTGCCAGCAGCTTGGTGGGGGGGAACATTCAGTACTTC
-	TRBV15	TRBJ1-5	-	CATRGGQGWNQPQHF	TGTGCCACCAGGGGGGGGCAGGGATGGAATCAGCCCCAGCATTTT
-	TRBV19	TRBJ2-5	-	CASSQSQQETQYF	TGTGCCAGTAGTCAATCCCAGCAAGAGACCCAGTACTTC
-	TRBV30	TRBJ2-1	-	CAWSYGGGNNEQFF	TGTGCCTGGAGCTACGGCGGCGGAAACAATGAGCAGTTCTTC
TRBD1	TRBV6-2/TRBV6-3	TRBJ1-1	-	CASSYGGTGLEAFF	TGTGCCAGCAGTTACGGGGGGACAGGCTTAGAAGCTTTCTTT
-	TRBV5-3	TRBJ2-7	-	CARTIPRVYEQYF	TGTGCCAGAACAATACCCAGGGTCTACGAGCAGTACTTC
-	TRBV28	TRBJ1-5	once	CASSLGRSNQPQHF	TGTGCCAGCAGTTTGGGACGGAGCAATCAGCCCCAGCATTTT
TRBD1	TRBV29-1	TRBJ1-1	-	CSVEGAGTGGETEAFF	TGCAGCGTTGAAGGGGCAGGGACAGGGGGGGAGACTGAAGCTTTCTTT
-	TRBV5-1	TRBJ1-2	-	CASSPQGGTASNYGYTF	TGCGCCAGCAGCCCACAGGGAGGCACCGCTTCTAACTATGGCTACACCTTC
-	TRBV10-3	TRBJ2-2	-	CAISEAGELFF	TGTGCCATCAGTGAGGCCGGGGAGCTGTTTTTT
TRBD1	TRBV3-1/TRBV3-2	TRBJ2-1	-	CASSRDRSSYNEQFF	TGTGCCAGCAGCCGGGACAGGAGCTCCTACAATGAGCAGTTCTTC
-	TRBV6-5	TRBJ2-7	-	CASSWAGPYEQYF	TGTGCCAGCAGTTGGGCGGGCCCCTACGAGCAGTACTTC
TRBD1	TRBV28	TRBJ1-5	-	CASSSNGGTGGAQPQHF	TGTGCCAGCAGTTCCAACGGCGGGACAGGGGGCGCCCAGCCCCAGCATTTT
-	TRBV28	TRBJ1-5	-	CASSQLRVVRQPQHF	TGTGCCAGCAGCCAACTCAGGGTCGTAAGGCAGCCCCAGCATTTT
-	TRBV2	TRBJ1-6	-	CASSDWGNSPLHF	TGTGCCAGCAGTGATTGGGGTAATTCACCCCTCCACTTT
-	TRBV2	TRBJ2-1	-	CASSVAELSVAEHNEQFF	TGTGCCAGCAGTGTCGCCGAACTTAGCGTCGCGGAACACAATGAGCAGTTCTTC
-	TRBV27	TRBJ2-5	once	CASSRSLRIGARETQYF	TGTGCCAGCAGTAGGTCCCTGAGGATAGGGGCCAGGGAGACCCAGTACTTC
TRBD2	TRBV27	TRBJ2-6	-	CASSLGPSGMFGANVLTF	TGTGCCAGCAGTTTGGGGCCTAGCGGGATGTTTGGGGCCAACGTCCTGACTTTC
-	TRBV14	TRBJ1-2	-	CASSHTWGLGYTF	TGTGCCAGCAGCCACACCTGGGGGCTGGGCTACACCTTC
TRBD1	TRBV4-1	TRBJ1-1	-	CASSSGGSTEAFF	TGCGCCAGCAGTTCAGGGGGCTCGACTGAAGCTTTCTTT
TRBD2	TRBV7-8	TRBJ2-1	-	CASSLRREGRNEQFF	TGTGCCAGCAGCTTACGGCGGGAGGGCCGAAATGAGCAGTTCTTC
-	TRBV29-1	TRBJ1-3	few	CSVGWGNTIYF	TGCAGCGTTGGCTGGGGAAACACCATATATTTT
-	TRBV28	TRBJ2-7	-	CASSFRGGSYEQYF	TGTGCCAGCAGTTTCAGGGGAGGATCCTACGAGCAGTACTTC
TRBD1	TRBV28	TRBJ2-7	-	CASRARGTGSSWEQYF	TGTGCCAGCAGAGCTCGGGGGACAGGGTCGTCGTGGGAGCAGTACTTC
TRBD1	TRBV13	TRBJ1-4	-	CASSSRQGIEKLFF	TGTGCCAGCAGCTCTCGACAGGGTATAGAAAAACTGTTTTTT
-	TRBV7-9	TRBJ2-6	-	CAGFRGGGLSSGANVLTF	TGTGCCGGATTCCGGGGAGGGGGCCTTAGCTCTGGGGCCAACGTCCTGACTTTC
-	TRBV7-2	TRBJ2-1	once	CASSLAGGSLGNEQFF	TGTGCCAGCAGCTTAGCTGGTGGTAGCTTAGGCAATGAGCAGTTCTTC
-	TRBV30	TRBJ1-1	-	CAWSPGTTEAFF	TGTGCCTGGAGCCCAGGGACCACTGAAGCTTTCTTT
-	TRBV6-4	TRBJ1-1	-	CASSRTGPPSMNTEAFF	TGTGCCAGCAGTCGGACGGGTCCTCCATCCATGAACACTGAAGCTTTCTTT
TRBD1	TRBV2	TRBJ1-5	once	CASRQNRGLVPQHF	TGTGCCAGCAGACAAAACAGGGGGTTAGTTCCCCAGCATTTT
-	TRBV7-2	TRBJ2-5	-	CASSTGARLQETQYF	TGTGCCAGCAGCACGGGGGCTAGGCTCCAAGAGACCCAGTACTTC